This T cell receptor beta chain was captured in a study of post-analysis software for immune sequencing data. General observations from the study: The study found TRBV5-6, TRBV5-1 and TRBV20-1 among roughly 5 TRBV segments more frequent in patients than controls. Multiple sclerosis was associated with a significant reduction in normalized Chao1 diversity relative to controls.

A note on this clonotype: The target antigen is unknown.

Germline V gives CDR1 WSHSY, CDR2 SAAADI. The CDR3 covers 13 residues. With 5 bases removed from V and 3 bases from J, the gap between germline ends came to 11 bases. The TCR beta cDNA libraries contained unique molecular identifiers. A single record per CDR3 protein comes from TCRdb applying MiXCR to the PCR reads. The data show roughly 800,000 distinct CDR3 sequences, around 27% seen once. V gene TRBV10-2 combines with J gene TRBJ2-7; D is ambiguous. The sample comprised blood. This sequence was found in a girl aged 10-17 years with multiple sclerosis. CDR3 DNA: TGCGCCAGCAGTCCCTCCAAGGGCTACGAGCAGTACTTC. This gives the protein CASSPSKGYEQYF.